Sequencing of this T cell receptor (beta chain) was carried out in a study of T cell repertoires in cytomegalovirus infection. Using its own MiXCR run on the reads, TCRdb lists one record per CDR3 protein. The sample has 150,000 or so distinct CDR3 sequences, approximately 5.9% seen once; the top ten hold over 15%. This CDR3 comprises 17 residues. Trimming removed 2 bases at V and 0 bases at J, with 14 bases between. CDR1 MNHNS and CDR2 SASEGT come from the germline V gene. Sequencing input: PBMCs. J is TRBJ2-1 and V is TRBV6-1, with D perhaps TRBD2 (5 bases). The sequence was obtained from a human donor in good health (CMV status not recorded). Some clones in this sample may be carry-over from other donors' samples. CDR3: CASSELGGSSSYNEQFF. CDR3 sequence (DNA): TGTGCCAGCAGTGAACTTGGTGGGAGTAGCTCCTACAATGAGCAGTTCTTC.